This T cell receptor (beta chain) was captured in a study of neurological immune-mediated disorders. The study's findings and limits: None of the CDR3 amino acid sequences of expanded clones were shared across subjects, and this suggested private repertoires in all groups.

With regard to this clonotype: The antigen remains undetermined.

From 15-18 subjects, every sequencing run obtained over 160 million TCR-beta sequences. From the 5' RACE reads, TCRdb called clonotypes with MiXCR, one entry per CDR3 protein. The sample shows over 90,000 distinct CDR3 sequences, roughly 10% of them seen only once. The CDR3 is 13 amino acids. Germline CDR1 is ENHRY and CDR2 is SYGVKD. The germline V and J ends were trimmed by 5 bases and 5 bases, with 10 bases remaining between them. Noted time point: longitudinal time-point 3. Sequencing used PBMCs. This receptor was obtained from a female donor with HTLV-1-associated myelopathy (HAM/TSP). The rearrangement uses TRBV10-3 and TRBJ1-5; no firm D call. This chain's CDR3 is CAISWTDYQPQHF. DNA of the CDR3: TGTGCCATCAGTTGGACGGATTATCAGCCCCAGCATTTT.